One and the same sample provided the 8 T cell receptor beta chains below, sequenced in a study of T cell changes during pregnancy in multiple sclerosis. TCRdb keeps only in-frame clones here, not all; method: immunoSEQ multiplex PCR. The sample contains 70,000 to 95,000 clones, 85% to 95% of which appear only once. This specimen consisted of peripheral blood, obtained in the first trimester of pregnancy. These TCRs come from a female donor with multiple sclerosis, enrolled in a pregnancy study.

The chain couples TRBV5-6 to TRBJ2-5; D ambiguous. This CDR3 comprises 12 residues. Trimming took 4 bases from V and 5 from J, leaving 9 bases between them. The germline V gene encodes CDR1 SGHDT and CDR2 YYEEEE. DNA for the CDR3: TGTGCCAGCAGCCGAGGTAGCGAGACCCAGTACTTC. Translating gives CASSRGSETQYF.

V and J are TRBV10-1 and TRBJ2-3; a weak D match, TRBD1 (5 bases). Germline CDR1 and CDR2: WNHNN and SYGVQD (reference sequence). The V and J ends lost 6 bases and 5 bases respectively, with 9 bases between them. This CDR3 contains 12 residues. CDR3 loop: CASRTEEDTQYF. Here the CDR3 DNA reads TGCGCCAGCAGGACAGAGGAAGATACGCAGTATTTT.

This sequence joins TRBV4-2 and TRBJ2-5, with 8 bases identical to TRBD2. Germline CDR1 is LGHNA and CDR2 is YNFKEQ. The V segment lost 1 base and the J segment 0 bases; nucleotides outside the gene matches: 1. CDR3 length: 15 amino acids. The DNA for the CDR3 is TGTGCCAGCAGCCAAGCGGGGGGGTACCAAGAGACCCAGTACTTC. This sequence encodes CASSQAGGYQETQYF.

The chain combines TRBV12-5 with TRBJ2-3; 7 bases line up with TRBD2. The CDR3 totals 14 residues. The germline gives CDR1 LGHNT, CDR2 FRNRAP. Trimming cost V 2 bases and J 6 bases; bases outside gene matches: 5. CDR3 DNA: TGTGCTAGTGGTTTGTCGAGACTAGCCGATACGCAGTATTTT. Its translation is CASGLSRLADTQYF.

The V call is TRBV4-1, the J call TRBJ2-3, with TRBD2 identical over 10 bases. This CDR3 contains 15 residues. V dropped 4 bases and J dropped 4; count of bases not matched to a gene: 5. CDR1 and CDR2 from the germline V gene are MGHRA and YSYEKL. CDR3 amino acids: CASSLGLAMSDTQYF. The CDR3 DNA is TGCGCCAGCAGCCTGGGACTAGCGATGTCAGATACGCAGTATTTT.

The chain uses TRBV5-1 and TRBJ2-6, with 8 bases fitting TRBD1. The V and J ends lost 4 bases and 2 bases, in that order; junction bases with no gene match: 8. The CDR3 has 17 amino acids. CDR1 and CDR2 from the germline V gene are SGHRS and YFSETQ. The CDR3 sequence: CASSTTLTGAGANVLTF. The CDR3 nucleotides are TGCGCCAGCAGCACAACCTTGACAGGGGCTGGGGCCAACGTCCTGACTTTC.

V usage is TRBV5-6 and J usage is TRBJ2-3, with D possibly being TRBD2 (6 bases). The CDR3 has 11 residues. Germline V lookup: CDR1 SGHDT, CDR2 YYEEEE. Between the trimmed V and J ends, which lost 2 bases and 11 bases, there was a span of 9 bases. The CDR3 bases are TGTGCCAGCAGCTTCGGGGGTGTGCAGTATTTT. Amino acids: CASSFGGVQYF.

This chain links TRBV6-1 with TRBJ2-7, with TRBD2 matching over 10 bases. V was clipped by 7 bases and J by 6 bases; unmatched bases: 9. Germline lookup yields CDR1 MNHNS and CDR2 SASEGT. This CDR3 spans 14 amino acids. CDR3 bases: TGTGCCAGCACCCAAGCGGGGGGGCCCGTCGAGCAGTACTTC. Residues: CASTQAGGPVEQYF.